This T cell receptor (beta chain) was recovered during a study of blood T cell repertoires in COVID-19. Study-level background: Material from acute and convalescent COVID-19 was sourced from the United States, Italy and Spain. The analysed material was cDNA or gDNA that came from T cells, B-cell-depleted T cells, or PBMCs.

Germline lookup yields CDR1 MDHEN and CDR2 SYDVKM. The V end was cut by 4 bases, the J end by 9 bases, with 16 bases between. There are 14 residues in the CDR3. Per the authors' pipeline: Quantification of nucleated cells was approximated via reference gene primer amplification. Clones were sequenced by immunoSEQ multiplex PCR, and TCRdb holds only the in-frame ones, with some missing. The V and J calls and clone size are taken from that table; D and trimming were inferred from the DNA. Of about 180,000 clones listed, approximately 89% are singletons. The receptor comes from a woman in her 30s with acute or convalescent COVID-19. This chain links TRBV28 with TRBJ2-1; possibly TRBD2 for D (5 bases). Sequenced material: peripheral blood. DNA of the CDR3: TGTGCCAGCAGTTCCGTCGACCGAGGGAGTGAGCAGTTCTTC. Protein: CASSSVDRGSEQFF.